The source of this TCR beta chain is a study of monozygotic twins with inflammatory bowel disease. TCRdb reanalyzed the 5' RACE reads, giving one entry per CDR3 protein sequence and no DNA. The sample spans some 150,000 distinct CDR3 sequences; the ten largest clones claim 1% to 1.5%. CDR1 and CDR2 (germline): DFQATT, SNEGSKA (reference sequence). This CDR3 is built from 16 residues. The specimen was blood. This TCR was sampled from a human donor with ulcerative colitis or Crohn's disease, or a healthy co-twin of an affected twin (not recorded which). The chain uses TRBV20-1 and TRBJ2-1; TCRdb names TRBD2, which stays unverified in the absence of DNA. CDR3 residues: CSAARSGLATYNEQFF.